This T cell receptor (beta chain) derives from a study of CD8 T cells in ankylosing spondylitis. There are a few counts of this clonotype. TCRdb fed the 5' RACE reads into MiXCR, producing one record per CDR3 protein. Among approximately 290,000 distinct CDR3 sequences, under 25% were seen once, and the ten largest hold about 4%. CDR1 and CDR2 from the germline V gene are SQVTM and ANQGSEA. The junction had 3 bases not matched to a gene; V was cut back by 5 bases and J by 1 base. This CDR3 comprises 13 residues. This chain joins TRBV29-1 and TRBJ2-7, with 9 bases matching TRBD2. This receptor was obtained from a female donor with ankylosing spondylitis or in good health (not recorded which). Material: blood, either unsorted or a sorted T cell fraction (not recorded which). Here the CDR3 DNA reads TGCAGCGTTTCGACTAGCGGTTCCTACGAGCAGTACTTC. It specifies CSVSTSGSYEQYF.